This TCR beta chain was sequenced in a study of T cell responses to AZD1222 COVID-19 vaccine. Some clones are missing from TCRdb's copy, which holds only in-frame ones; the method was immunoSEQ multiplex PCR. The sample consists of 100,000 to 150,000 clones, about nine tenths of them appearing once. This CDR3 spans 11 amino acids. V gave up 3 bases and J gave up 2 bases, with 5 bases separating them. CDR1 is DFQATT and CDR2 is SNEGSKA in the germline V gene (reference sequence). Source: peripheral blood, taken on day 0 of AZD1222 vaccination. This clonotype originated in an adult in good health. The gene calls are TRBV20-1 and TRBJ2-7; tentative D call: TRBD1 (5 bases). The DNA of the CDR3 is TGCAGTGCTAGGGACACCTACGAGCAGTACTTC. Protein product: CSARDTYEQYF.